The 27 T cell receptor beta chains given below trace back to one sample, sequenced in a study of T-cell reconstitution after alpha-beta-depleted transplantation in children. Unique molecular identifiers featured in how the TCRbeta library was prepared. TCRdb re-analysed the PCR reads in MiXCR, keeping a single row per CDR3 protein. The top ten clones hold about 14% of a sample with more than 500,000 distinct CDR3 sequences, about an eighth of them seen once. The material was PBMCs, mostly from graft donor cells, obtained 180 days after TCRalphabeta/CD19-depleted stem cell transplant. The source is a female patient aged 2-9 years who had a stem cell transplant for aplastic anemia, so the T cells may come from the graft donor.

The V call is TRBV5-1, the J call TRBJ1-6; D uncertain. CDR1 and CDR2 from the germline V gene are SGHRS and YFSETQ. V was shortened by 0 bases and J by 5 bases, with 9 bases between the two germline ends. This CDR3 region has 15 residues. The CDR3 loop is CASSLGNTNNSPLHF. The CDR3 nucleotides are TGCGCCAGCAGCTTGGGCAACACTAATAATTCACCCCTCCACTTT.

This clonotype was observed a handful of times. The chain has TRBV12-3 or TRBV12-4 and TRBJ2-2; the match to TRBD2 covers 9 bases. The CDR3 runs 15 residues. With V trimmed by 6 bases and J by 1 base, 3 bases remained unmatched. CDR3 nucleotides: TGTGCCAGCAGGAAAGCGGGAGGGAACACCGGGGAGCTGTTTTTT. Its translation is CASRKAGGNTGELFF.

Regarding this clonotype: This may be a read error: a much more frequent sequence differs by one nucleotide. This rearrangement joins TRBV29-1 to TRBJ2-7, with D unresolved. Germline V gene lookup returns CDR1 SQVTM and CDR2 ANQGSEA. This CDR3 has 13 amino acids. V was trimmed by 2 bases and J by 0 bases, leaving 8 bases between them. The CDR3 nucleotides are TGCAGCGTTGAACGTGTTAGCTCCTACGAGCAGTACTTC. Translating it yields CSVERVSSYEQYF.

This sequence joins TRBV6-1 and TRBJ2-1; 8 bases fit TRBD2. Per germline, CDR1 MNHNS and CDR2 SASEGT. CDR3 size: 13 residues. After removal of 8 bases from V and 5 bases from J, the junction contained 5 bases not matched to a gene. The CDR3 region has the DNA TGTGCCAGCCGGGAGGGGAACGACAATGAGCAGTTCTTC. It codes for CASREGNDNEQFF.

The chain is built from TRBV5-1 and TRBJ1-2, with D tentatively TRBD1 (6 bases). There are 15 residues in the CDR3. Germline lookup yields CDR1 SGHRS and CDR2 YFSETQ. The V gene lost 5 bases and the J gene lost 3 bases, with 17 bases spanning the gap. The DNA of the CDR3 is TGCGCCAGCAGAGCCCAGGGGATTGTGGACTATGGCTACACCTTC. Its protein product is CASRAQGIVDYGYTF. The full variable domain, its missing parts supplied by reference TRBV5-1 and TRBJ1-2, is KAGVTQTPRYLIKTRGQQVTLSCSPISGHRSVSWYQQTPGQGLQFLFEYFSETQRNKGNFPGRFSGRQFSNSRSEMNVSTLELGDSALYLCASRAQGIVDYGYTFGSGTRLTVV.

This chain links TRBV5-1 with TRBJ2-1; D is uncertain. Germline CDR1 and CDR2: SGHRS and YFSETQ. V lost 0 bases, J lost 0 bases, and 10 bases lay in between. The CDR3 contains 16 residues. CDR3 sequence (DNA): TGCGCCAGCAGCTTGGTAGGGAACCCCTCCTACAATGAGCAGTTCTTC. This translates into CASSLVGNPSYNEQFF.

This clonotype turned up a few times. This chain joins TRBV20-1 and TRBJ1-6, with 12 bases fitting TRBD1. The CDR3 is made up of 19 amino acids. Trimming cost V 1 base and J 7 bases; bases outside gene matches: 14. CDR1 is DFQATT, CDR2 SNEGSKA, per germline (reference sequence). This CDR3 is CSARVAGVGGTGGNSPLHF. CDR3 DNA sequence: TGCAGTGCTAGAGTAGCGGGTGTAGGAGGGACAGGGGGCAATTCACCCCTCCACTTT.

The chain is built from TRBV12-5 and TRBJ2-2, with 9 bases that match TRBD1. V trimming: 1 base; J trimming: 4 bases; junction bases outside the gene matches: 10. Germline V gene sequence: CDR1 LGHNT, CDR2 FRNRAP. The CDR3 has 18 residues. CDR3 coding DNA: TGTGCTAGTGGTTTGGAGTATACCGGGACAGGGCCCACCGGGGAGCTGTTTTTT. Protein: CASGLEYTGTGPTGELFF.

This clonotype has a handful of counts. This rearrangement joins TRBV5-5 to TRBJ2-7, with unresolved D. Germline lookup yields CDR1 SGHKS and CDR2 YYEKEE (reference sequence). The CDR3 is 16 amino acids. The V end lost 6 bases, the J end lost 7 bases, and 26 bases lay between the germline ends. The CDR3 DNA reads as TGTGCCAGCAAAGGAAGTGTCGCCATCCGATCCCGTGAGCAGTACGTC. It yields the protein CASKGSVAIRSREQYV.

The rearrangement joins TRBV6-5 to TRBJ2-7, with 7 bases matching TRBD2. Germline V lookup: CDR1 MNHEY, CDR2 SVGAGI. The trim removed 2 bases at V and 4 bases at J, leaving 11 bases unmatched. CDR3 length equals 16 residues. The CDR3 DNA is TGTGCCAGCAGTTACGGGGGAGGGGCAGTTGAGTACGAGCAGTACTTC. Its protein is CASSYGGGAVEYEQYF.

The rearrangement uses TRBV7-8 and TRBJ2-7; 7 bases map to TRBD1. The CDR3 spans 17 residues. J lost 3 bases, V lost 1 base, and 12 bases had no gene match. The germline gives CDR1 SGHVS, CDR2 FQNEAQ. CDR3 DNA: TGTGCCAGCAGCTTAGTGGGCTGGACAGGAGCTTTCTACGAGCAGTACTTC. Translating it yields CASSLVGWTGAFYEQYF.

This clonotype was seen a few times. The chain recombines TRBV5-1 with TRBJ1-5, with 12 bases matching TRBD1. CDR1 and CDR2 from the germline V gene are SGHRS and YFSETQ. The CDR3 loop spans 18 amino acids. Unmatched junction bases numbered 9, after V lost 4 bases and J lost 1 base. The CDR3 spells CASSGSGTGGGSNQPQHF. In DNA form, the CDR3 reads TGCGCCAGCAGCGGGTCCGGGACAGGGGGCGGAAGCAATCAGCCCCAGCATTTT.

The V call is TRBV12-3 or TRBV12-4, the J call TRBJ2-1, with 7 bases fitting TRBD2. This CDR3 spans 18 amino acids. The V and J ends lost 6 bases and 3 bases, in that order; junction bases with no gene match: 17. CDR3 in amino acids: CASSIRHLSGGGYNEQFF. CDR3 bases: TGTGCCAGCAGCATCAGACACCTCTCGGGAGGAGGCTACAATGAGCAGTTCTTC.

This clonotype was counted only a few times. The CDR3 nucleotides are TGTGCCATCGGCGACTCAATATGGGAGCAGTACGTC. Protein sequence: CAIGDSIWEQYV. V and J are TRBV10-3 and TRBJ2-7, with no clear D. The CDR3 runs to 12 residues. V was clipped by 8 bases and J by 7 bases, with 15 bases between them. Germline V gene sequence: CDR1 ENHRY, CDR2 SYGVKD.

This clonotype was recorded many times. The CDR3 spells CASSWGQGNYEQYV. Here the CDR3 DNA reads TGCGCCAGCAGCTGGGGACAGGGAAACTACGAGCAGTACGTC. The V and J genes are TRBV5-1 and TRBJ2-7; 9 bases are a match to TRBD1. Germline CDR1 reads SGHRS; CDR2 reads YFSETQ. The CDR3 is 14 amino acids. The V and J ends lost 3 bases and 3 bases, in that order; junction bases with no gene match: 4.

As regards this clonotype: The CDR3 end shows no conserved phenylalanine or tryptophan, and so a read error is likely. The chain combines TRBV28 with TRBJ2-2, with 7 bases matching TRBD1. J gave up 1 base and V 10 bases, and 6 bases lay outside the gene matches. CDR1 is MDHEN and CDR2 is SYDVKM in the germline V gene. The CDR3 is 14 amino acids. CDR3 in DNA: TGTGCCACCACGACAGGGAGGAACACCGGGGAGCTGTTTTAT. Encoded protein: CATTTGRNTGELFY.

This clonotype was detected ten times or more. This chain joins TRBV12-3 or TRBV12-4 and TRBJ2-3; TRBD1 or TRBD2 may be the D gene (5 bases each). V lost 3 bases and J 1 base, leaving 8 bases between the germline ends. CDR3 length equals 14 residues. This CDR3 is CASSLRGRTDTQYF. DNA of the CDR3: TGTGCCAGCAGTTTGAGGGGCCGCACAGATACGCAGTATTTT.

The table lists this clonotype with a few counts. The chain employs TRBV7-6 and TRBJ2-3, with a weak D call TRBD1 (7 bases). CDR3 size: 16 residues. V was trimmed by 5 bases and J by 2 bases, leaving 17 bases between them. Germline-derived CDR1 and CDR2 are SGHVS and FNYEAQ. For the CDR3, the DNA is TGTGCCAGCAGCCCCAGGGGGGTGGGACCCACAGATACGCAGTATTTT. It encodes CASSPRGVGPTDTQYF.

A few counts support this clonotype. This chain links TRBV28 with TRBJ2-5, with TRBD1 matching over 8 bases. The CDR3 totals 13 residues. The germline gives CDR1 MDHEN, CDR2 SYDVKM. The trim removed 8 bases at V and 8 bases at J, leaving 10 bases unmatched. The CDR3 DNA is TGTGCCAGCGGAAACCGACAGGGGATAACCCAGTACTTC. Amino acid sequence: CASGNRQGITQYF.

This sequence joins TRBV5-6 and TRBJ2-2; D gene ambiguous. V shed 0 bases and J shed 2 bases, with 8 bases lying between them. Germline V CDR1 and CDR2: SGHDT, YYEEEE. This CDR3 comprises 15 residues. CDR3 amino acids: CASSLARQNTGELFF. DNA of the CDR3: TGTGCCAGCAGCTTGGCCAGGCAAAACACCGGGGAGCTGTTTTTT.

This clonotype has ten or more counts. The chain links TRBV15 to TRBJ2-5; tentative D call: TRBD2 (6 bases). V shed 2 bases and J shed 5 bases, with 24 bases lying between them. The CDR3 runs to 18 residues. The germline V gene has CDR1 LNHNV and CDR2 YYDKDF (reference sequence). The CDR3 DNA sequence: TGTGCCACCAGCAGACGAATTCTCTGGACGGGGGTGGTTGAGACCCAGTACTTC. It encodes CATSRRILWTGVVETQYF. The entire variable domain, with the rest obtained from reference TRBV15 and TRBJ2-5, is as follows: DAMVIQNPRYQVTQFGKPVTLSCSQTLNHNVMYWYQQKSSQAPKLLFHYYDKDFNNEADTPDNFQSRRPNTSFCFLDIRSPGLGDTAMYLCATSRRILWTGVVETQYFGPGTRLLVL.

A few counts support this clonotype. The genes are TRBV12-3 or TRBV12-4 and TRBJ1-5, with no clear D. The CDR3 loop spans 13 amino acids. V was clipped by 2 bases and J by 7 bases, with 9 bases between them. The CDR3 here is CASSLKGSQPQHF. In nucleotides, the CDR3 is TGTGCCAGCAGTTTAAAGGGAAGCCAGCCCCAGCATTTT.

V is TRBV27 and J is TRBJ2-1; unclear D gene. Germline V gives CDR1 MNHEY, CDR2 SMNVEV (reference sequence). This CDR3 is 13 amino acids long. V lost 3 bases to trimming and J lost 9 bases, with 12 bases between them. The CDR3, as DNA: TGTGCCAGCAGTTTTCCCGGGTGGGCTGAGCAGTTCTTC. Protein product: CASSFPGWAEQFF.

This clonotype has more than one count but fewer than ten. The V call is TRBV7-9, the J call TRBJ2-5; D not certain. This CDR3 contains 17 residues. Germline CDR1 reads SEHNR; CDR2 reads FQNEAQ (reference sequence). Trimming took off 1 base at V and 2 bases at J, with 17 bases between the two ends. The DNA for the CDR3 is TGTGCCAGCAGCTTAGTGGTCGGGCCCCGCATGCAAGAGACCCAGTACTTC. Protein: CASSLVVGPRMQETQYF. Full variable domain (remainder filled in from reference TRBV7-9 and TRBJ2-5): DTGVSQNPRHKITKRGQNVTFRCDPISEHNRLYWYRQTLGQGPEFLTYFQNEAQLEKSRLLSDRFSAERPKGSFSTLEIQRTEQGDSAMYLCASSLVVGPRMQETQYFGPGTRLLVL.

The chain is built from TRBV7-3 and TRBJ2-1; no firm D call. This CDR3 contains 15 residues. V dropped 5 bases and J dropped 0 bases, with 11 bases sitting between them. CDR1 and CDR2 (germline): SGHTA, FQGTGA. CDR3 bases: TGTGCCAGCAGCGGCTCGAGAGCCTCCTACAATGAGCAGTTCTTC. It codes for CASSGSRASYNEQFF.

The chain joins TRBV14 to TRBJ1-1; D not resolved. Germline values: CDR1 SGHDN, CDR2 FVKESK. The length of the CDR3 is 12 residues. Trimming removed 3 bases at V and 5 bases at J, with 7 bases between. CDR3 sequence (DNA): TGTGCCAGCAGCCATTTAGGGACTGAAGCTTTCTTT. Encoded protein: CASSHLGTEAFF.

This clonotype was detected ten times or more. The rearrangement uses TRBV29-1 and TRBJ2-7; maybe TRBD1 (6 bases). Trimming cost V 5 bases and J 7 bases, with 15 bases left between them. This CDR3 has 12 residues. In germline, CDR1 is SQVTM, CDR2 ANQGSEA. DNA of the CDR3: TGCAGCGTTTCCACGACAGGAACGGAGCAGTACGTC. Translation: CSVSTTGTEQYV.